These 10 T cell receptor beta chains share one sample of origin, sequenced in a study of blood T cells in healthy people across ages. A J-beta primer mix and a sample-barcoded 5' primer were used in a second PCR of about 6 to 12 cycles. MiXCR, run by TCRdb on the 5' RACE reads, gives a single entry per CDR3 protein. Of about 1,500,000 distinct CDR3 sequences detected, 28% appear once; the ten largest clones hold 7.7%. The sequencing sample was made of blood. The receptors were sampled from a woman younger than 45 in good health.

The rearrangement joins TRBV9 to TRBJ2-5, with D unresolved. Germline values: CDR1 SGDLS, CDR2 YYNGEE. The CDR3 has 13 amino acids. Trimming took 3 bases from V and 2 from J, leaving 8 bases between them. The CDR3 nucleotides are TGTGCCAGCAGCGATCCTCTTCAAGAGACCCAGTACTTC. It encodes CASSDPLQETQYF. Full variable domain (missing parts from reference TRBV9 and TRBJ2-5): DSGVTQTPKHLITATGQRVTLRCSPRSGDLSVYWYQQSLDQGLQFLIQYYNGEERAKGNILERFSAQQFPDLHSELNLSSLELGDSALYFCASSDPLQETQYFGPGTRLLVL.

This clonotype was seen more than once but under ten times. This sequence joins TRBV24-1 and TRBJ2-1; TRBD1 agrees at 8 bases. V was clipped by 4 bases and J by 0 bases; unmatched bases: 4. CDR1 KGHDR and CDR2 SFDVKD come from the germline V gene. The CDR3 consists of 16 residues. This chain's CDR3 is CATSDYDRGSYNEQFF. DNA of the CDR3: TGTGCCACCAGTGACTATGACAGGGGCTCCTACAATGAGCAGTTCTTC.

This clonotype was recorded a few times. The chain has TRBV11-2 and TRBJ1-6, with D uncertain. V was pared by 3 bases and J by 5 bases, with 5 bases between. From germline, CDR1 is SGHAT and CDR2 FQNNGV. This CDR3 contains 13 residues. CDR3 sequence reads: CASSFRDNSPLHF. The CDR3, as DNA: TGTGCCAGCAGCTTTAGAGATAATTCACCCCTCCACTTT.

V gene TRBV6-5 combines with J gene TRBJ1-5, with 8 bases fitting TRBD1. Looked up from germline, CDR1 is MNHEY and CDR2 is SVGAGI. This CDR3 is 16 amino acids long. V dropped 7 bases and J dropped 2; count of bases not matched to a gene: 10. Written as DNA, the CDR3 is TGTGCCAGCATTACGGACAGGGATAAGTGCAATCAGCCCCAGCATTTT. The encoded protein is CASITDRDKCNQPQHF.

This clonotype was detected only once. The chain has TRBV5-1 and TRBJ2-1, with TRBD1 as a possible D gene (5 bases). CDR1 and CDR2 from the germline V gene are SGHRS and YFSETQ. This CDR3 is 14 amino acids long. V was trimmed by 2 bases and J by 8 bases, leaving 14 bases between them. As DNA, the CDR3 is TGCGCCAGCAGCTTCAGGGCCGCGGACGATGAGCAGTTCTTC. Its translation: CASSFRAADDEQFF.

Concerning this clonotype itself: This may be a read error, as it is one base from a much larger clone. The gene calls are TRBV19 and TRBJ2-7; the match to TRBD2 covers 7 bases. The CDR3 extends over 16 amino acids. With V trimmed by 3 bases and J by 0 bases, 8 bases remained unmatched. In germline, CDR1 is LNHDA, CDR2 SQIVND (reference sequence). Here the CDR3 DNA reads TGTGCCAGTAGTATGCGGGGGACGGCAAGCTCCTACGAGCAGTACTTC. Translating gives CASSMRGTASSYEQYF.

This clonotype appeared a few times. The chain employs TRBV10-1 and TRBJ2-1, with D tentatively TRBD2 (5 bases). The length of the CDR3 is 13 residues. V was cut by 5 bases and J by 7 bases, with 12 bases left in between. Looked up from germline, CDR1 is WNHNN and CDR2 is SYGVQD (reference sequence). CDR3 coding DNA: TGCGCCAGCAGTACCCAGTGGAGGAATGAGCAGTTCTTC. It codes for CASSTQWRNEQFF.

This chain links TRBV6-2 or TRBV6-3 with TRBJ1-1; 8 positions match TRBD1. The CDR3 sequence is 13 residues long. V shed 5 bases and J 11 bases; nucleotides not matched to a gene: 10. The V gene's germline CDR1 is MNHEY and CDR2 SVGEGT. In DNA, the CDR3 is TGTGCCAGCAGTCGTGGGACAGGCGTAAGTGCTTTCTTT. Translated, it gives CASSRGTGVSAFF.

This clonotype was counted between two and nine times. V usage is TRBV5-1 and J usage is TRBJ1-2; 7 bases are shared with TRBD1. CDR3 length equals 14 residues. Per germline, CDR1 SGHRS and CDR2 YFSETQ. V dropped 4 bases and J dropped 4; count of bases not matched to a gene: 7. The CDR3 nucleotides are TGCGCCAGCAGCCCTGAACAGGGGATCTATGGCTACACCTTC. Translation gives CASSPEQGIYGYTF.

Note on this clonotype: With a much larger clone just one base away, this may be a read error. The chain is built from TRBV29-1 and TRBJ2-7; D is unresolved. Germline V gene data show CDR1 as SQVTM and CDR2 as ANQGSEA. Trimming left V 7 bases short and J 7 bases short, with 11 bases between. The CDR3 length is 10 residues. CDR3 sequence reads: CSAISAEQYF. CDR3 bases: TGCAGCGCTATCAGCGCGGAGCAGTACTTC.